The clone carrying this T cell receptor (beta chain) was seen only a few times. The sample comes from a study of CD8+ T cells in alopecia areata. Sequencing relied on a cDNA template that was reverse transcribed from extracted RNA. Data came from immunoSEQ multiplex PCR; TCRdb stores just in-frame clones and leaves some out. The sample shows some 110,000 clones, around 61% of them seen only once. The V gene end was trimmed by 4 bases and the J gene end by 5 bases; junction bases not matched to a gene: 9. The germline CDR1 and CDR2 sequences are LGHNA and YNFKEQ. The CDR3 has 17 residues. The sequence came from a human donor in good health. Material for sequencing was CD4+ T cells sorted from blood. The J gene is TRBJ2-5, the V gene TRBV4-2, with 14 bases lining up with TRBD2. CDR3 protein: CASSLQPGLAGDETQYF. The CDR3, as DNA: TGTGCCAGCAGCCTCCAGCCGGGACTAGCGGGGGATGAGACCCAGTACTTC.